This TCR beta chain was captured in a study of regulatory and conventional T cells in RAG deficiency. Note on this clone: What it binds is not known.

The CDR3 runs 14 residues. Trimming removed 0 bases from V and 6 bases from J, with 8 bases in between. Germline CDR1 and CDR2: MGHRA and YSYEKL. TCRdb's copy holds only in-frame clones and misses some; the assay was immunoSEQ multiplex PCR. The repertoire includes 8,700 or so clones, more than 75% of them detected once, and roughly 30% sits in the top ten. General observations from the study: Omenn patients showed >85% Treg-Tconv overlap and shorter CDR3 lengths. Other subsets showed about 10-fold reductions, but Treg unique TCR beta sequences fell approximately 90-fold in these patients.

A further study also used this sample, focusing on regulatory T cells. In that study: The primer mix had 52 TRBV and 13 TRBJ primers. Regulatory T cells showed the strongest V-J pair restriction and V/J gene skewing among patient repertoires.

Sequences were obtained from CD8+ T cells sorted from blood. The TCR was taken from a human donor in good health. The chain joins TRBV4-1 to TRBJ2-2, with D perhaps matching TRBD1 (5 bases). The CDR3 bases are TGCGCCAGCAGCCAAGACTGGGGCCCCGGGGAGCTGTTTTTT. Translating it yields CASSQDWGPGELFF.